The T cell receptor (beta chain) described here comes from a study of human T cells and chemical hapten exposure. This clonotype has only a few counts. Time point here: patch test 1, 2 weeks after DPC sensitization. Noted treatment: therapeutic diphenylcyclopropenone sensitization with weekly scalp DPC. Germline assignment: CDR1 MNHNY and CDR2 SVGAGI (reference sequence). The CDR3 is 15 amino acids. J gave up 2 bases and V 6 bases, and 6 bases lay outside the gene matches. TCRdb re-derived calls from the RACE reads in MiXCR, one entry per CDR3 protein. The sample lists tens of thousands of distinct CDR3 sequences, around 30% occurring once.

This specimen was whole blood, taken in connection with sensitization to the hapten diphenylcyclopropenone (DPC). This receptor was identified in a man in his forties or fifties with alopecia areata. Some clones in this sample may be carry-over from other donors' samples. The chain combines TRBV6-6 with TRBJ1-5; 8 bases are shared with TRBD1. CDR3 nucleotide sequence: TGTGCCAGCAGGTTGGACAGGGAGCGCAATCAGCCCCAGCATTTT. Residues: CASRLDRERNQPQHF.